This T cell receptor beta chain was identified during a study of human T cells and chemical hapten exposure. TCRdb ran MiXCR on the RACE reads and lists one entry per CDR3 protein. Among 150,000 to 200,000 distinct CDR3 sequences listed, roughly 30% were seen once. The table lists this clonotype with a few counts. The time point: pre-sensitization, week 0. Treatment defined: therapeutic diphenylcyclopropenone sensitization with weekly scalp DPC. Looked up from germline, CDR1 is MNHEY and CDR2 is SVGEGT. The germline V and J ends were trimmed by 5 bases and 3 bases, with 10 bases remaining between them. This CDR3 is 13 amino acids long.

The specimen comprised whole blood, sampled in connection with sensitization to the hapten diphenylcyclopropenone (DPC). The V call is TRBV6-2 or TRBV6-3, the J call TRBJ1-1; no firm D call. The sequence was obtained from a woman in her twenties or thirties with alopecia areata. Some clones in this sample may be carry-over from other donors' samples. CDR3 sequence: CASSEYIDTEAFF. Written as DNA, the CDR3 is TGTGCCAGCAGTGAATACATCGACACTGAAGCTTTCTTT.